Listed below are T cell receptor beta chains from one sample, sequenced in a study of blood T cell repertoires in COVID-19. The method was immunoSEQ multiplex PCR; TCRdb's version includes in-frame clones alone and lacks a portion of them. This table has fewer than 70,000 clones, 80% to 90% appearing once. The sample taken for sequencing was peripheral blood. The source is a woman aged 55-70 years with acute or convalescent COVID-19. Both conserved end residues are part of each CDR3. D genes are given only for firm matches. Only some rows state a clone size, as once, few, many or a class for expanded clones.

NA | TRBJ2-1 | NA | TRBV5-1 | TGCGCCAGCAGCTTGAACCTGGGGCAGGGCGCCTACAATGAGCAGTTCTTC | CASSLNLGQGAYNEQFF
TRBD1 | TRBJ1-2 | NA | TRBV29-1 | TGCAGCTCTCAGGGGGCCTCGGGTGGCTACACCTTC | CSSQGASGGYTF
TRBD2 | TRBJ2-3 | NA | TRBV19 | TGTGCCAGTAGTCTGACTAGCGGGGGACTGCAGGATACGCAGTATTTT | CASSLTSGGLQDTQYF
NA | TRBJ2-6 | NA | TRBV3-1/TRBV3-2 | TGTGCCTCCAAGGCGGTCTCTGGGGCCAACGTCCTGACTTTC | CASKAVSGANVLTF
NA | TRBJ1-2 | few | TRBV11-1 | TGTGCCAGCAGCTTAGACGTGGACTCCAACTATGGCTACACCTTC | CASSLDVDSNYGYTF
TRBD2 | TRBJ2-3 | NA | TRBV18 | TGTGCCAGCTCACCCCGGACTAGTTCCCGGGCAGATACGCAGTATTTT | CASSPRTSSRADTQYF
NA | TRBJ1-1 | NA | TRBV5-1 | TGCGCCAGCAGCTTGGCTCTTACGGGGGGGACTGAAGCTTTCTTT | CASSLALTGGTEAFF
NA | TRBJ1-5 | NA | TRBV2 | TGTGCCAGCAGTGTAGGCAGGGAACAGCCCCAGCATTTT | CASSVGREQPQHF
TRBD2 | TRBJ2-5 | once | TRBV19 | TGTGCCAGTAGTTTTGTTTGGACTAGGGAGGGGGAGACCCAGTACTTC | CASSFVWTREGETQYF
NA | TRBJ2-7 | NA | TRBV6-5 | TGTGCCAGCAGTAAGAAACAGGGACTATACGAGCAGTACTTC | CASSKKQGLYEQYF
TRBD1 | TRBJ1-3 | NA | TRBV18 | TGTGCCAGCTCACCACCACAGGGGGCCGAAAACACCATATATTTT | CASSPPQGAENTIYF
TRBD2 | TRBJ2-1 | NA | TRBV6-5 | TGTGCCAGCACCCGAAGGACTAGCGGGGGCAATGAGCAGTTCTTC | CASTRRTSGGNEQFF
NA | TRBJ1-1 | few | TRBV7-6 | TGTGCCAGCAGCCCAAGGGGGAGAATGAACACTGAAGCTTTCTTT | CASSPRGRMNTEAFF
NA | TRBJ2-7 | NA | TRBV25-1 | TGTGCCAGCAGTCCTCAGGGAAGGAGAAAGGTCTACGAGCAGTACTTC | CASSPQGRRKVYEQYF
NA | TRBJ2-2 | NA | TRBV2 | TGTGCCAGCAGTCCAGGACTCCGAGGCGGGGAGCTGTTTTTT | CASSPGLRGGELFF
NA | TRBJ1-1 | NA | TRBV2 | TGTGCCAGCAGGCCTCGGGGTGTCACTGAAGCTTTCTTT | CASRPRGVTEAFF
NA | TRBJ1-5 | few | TRBV19 | TGTGCCAGTAGTCAGGGGCCCCGGTATCAGCCCCAGCATTTT | CASSQGPRYQPQHF
NA | TRBJ1-1 | NA | TRBV19 | TGTGCCAGTAGTATCGGACGGGGAGAGACTGAAGCTTTCTTT | CASSIGRGETEAFF
NA | TRBJ2-2 | NA | TRBV5-4 | TGTGCCAGCAGCTTGCAGCAGGGGCTTCCCACCGGGGAGCTGTTTTTT | CASSLQQGLPTGELFF
NA | TRBJ1-4 | NA | TRBV6-4 | TGTGCCAGCAGTGTGGAGGAGGGTGAAAAACTGTTTTTT | CASSVEEGEKLFF
TRBD1 | TRBJ2-7 | NA | TRBV5-1 | TGCGCCAGCAGCCAGGGACAGATCTACGAGCAGTACTTC | CASSQGQIYEQYF
NA | TRBJ2-5 | few | TRBV5-1 | TGCGCCAGCAGCCCTGGACAGCCCCAAGAGACCCAGTACTTC | CASSPGQPQETQYF
NA | TRBJ2-1 | NA | TRBV7-9 | TGTGCCAGCTTATCAGGGGACACTTACAATGAGCAGTTCTTC | CASLSGDTYNEQFF
TRBD2 | TRBJ2-5 | NA | TRBV3-1/TRBV3-2 | TGCTTCCCGATGGGGCGGGGGAGAAAGACCCAGTACTTC | CFPMGRGRKTQYF
NA | TRBJ1-2 | NA | TRBV10-2 | TGCGCCAGCTCAAACTTCGGGGGGGCTTTCTATGGCTACACCTTC | CASSNFGGAFYGYTF
NA | TRBJ1-1 | NA | TRBV6-5 | TGTGCCAGCAGTTCTCCGCGGCGGTGGAACACTGAAGCTTTCTTT | CASSSPRRWNTEAFF
NA | TRBJ2-3 | NA | TRBV2 | TGTGCCACAACACAGTTCGGAGATACGCAGTATTTT | CATTQFGDTQYF
TRBD1 | TRBJ1-1 | NA | TRBV6-2/TRBV6-3 | TGTGCCAGCAGTAGTCCAGTGGACAGGGTGACTGAAGCTTTCTTT | CASSSPVDRVTEAFF
NA | TRBJ1-2 | NA | TRBV5-6 | TGTGCCAGCAGCCGAGGGGAGGCTAACTATGGCTACACCTTC | CASSRGEANYGYTF
NA | TRBJ1-3 | NA | TRBV15 | TGTGCCACCAGCTTTAACTCTGGAAACACCATATATTTT | CATSFNSGNTIYF
NA | TRBJ1-2 | NA | TRBV6-5 | TGTGCCAGCAGTTACGCACAGAACTATGGCTACACCTTC | CASSYAQNYGYTF
TRBD1 | TRBJ1-5 | NA | TRBV19 | TGTGCCAGTAGTCCCCCGGGACAGGGGGTGCCCCAGCATTTT | CASSPPGQGVPQHF
NA | TRBJ2-3 | NA | TRBV5-1 | TGCGCCAGCAGCGCGGCCCCCCTGGGCACAGATACGCAGTATTTT | CASSAAPLGTDTQYF